The present T cell receptor beta chain was sequenced within a study of response to subunit inactivated influenza vaccine. The CDR3 consists of 13 residues. V was cut by 3 bases and J by 2 bases, with 7 bases left in between. Germline lookup yields CDR1 KGHSH and CDR2 LQKENI. Comments on this clonotype: Its antigen is unidentified.

Using its own MiXCR run on the RT-PCR reads, TCRdb lists one record per CDR3 protein. The sample carries around 750,000 distinct CDR3 sequences, around 21% recorded once. General study findings and limits: A suggestion made by the authors is that each seasonal influenza vaccination recruits few new T cells.

The chain carries TRBV18 and TRBJ2-5; D unresolved. The sequencing here drew on PBMCs from blood, taken roughly 5 days after vaccination. The clonotype was recovered from a man aged 50 or older who received an inactivated influenza vaccine. CDR3 nucleotides: TGTGCCAGCTCACCCTCGATACAAGAGACCCAGTACTTC. Translating gives CASSPSIQETQYF.